The 31 T cell receptor beta chains given below trace back to one sample, sequenced in a study of patients and donors after allogeneic stem cell transplantation. TCRdb reprocessed the RT-PCR reads with MiXCR, giving one entry per CDR3 protein. This sample carries some 960,000 distinct CDR3 sequences, more than 15% of them seen once, and the ten largest clones take about 6%. Sequencing used blood, either unsorted or a sorted T cell fraction (not recorded which). The receptors derive from a human donor who was either an allogeneic HSCT recipient or a stem cell or donor lymphocyte infusion donor (not recorded which). It is not recorded whose cells these are; they may come from a transplant donor.

The chain has TRBV4-2 and TRBJ2-7; D is undetermined. There are 14 residues in the CDR3. V lost 0 bases, J lost 3 bases, and 9 bases lay in between. Germline V gene lookup returns CDR1 LGHNA and CDR2 YNFKEQ. CDR3 DNA sequence: TGTGCCAGCAGCCAAGATAACACCGTCTACGAGCAGTACTTC. Amino acid sequence: CASSQDNTVYEQYF.

The rearrangement links TRBV24-1 to TRBJ2-7, with unresolved D. V lost 4 bases to trimming and J lost 3 bases, with 6 bases between them. CDR1 and CDR2 from the germline V gene are KGHDR and SFDVKD. This CDR3 has 12 amino acids. The CDR3 protein is CATSDSYYEQYF. The CDR3 coding sequence is TGTGCCACCAGTGACTCCTACTACGAGCAGTACTTC.

This chain uses TRBV4-1 with TRBJ2-7; D could derive from TRBD1 or TRBD2 (5 bases each). The CDR3 is 17 amino acids. V gave up 0 bases and J gave up 3 bases, with 18 bases separating them. The germline V gene has CDR1 MGHRA and CDR2 YSYEKL. CDR3 sequence (DNA): TGCGCCAGCAGCCAAGATCAAACGGGGCAGGGTATCTACGAGCAGTACTTC. This sequence encodes CASSQDQTGQGIYEQYF.

The chain joins TRBV12-3 or TRBV12-4 to TRBJ1-1; D unresolved. Trimming removed 3 bases from V and 2 bases from J, with 10 bases in between. The CDR3 consists of 14 residues. CDR3 DNA: TGTGCCAGCAGTTTGGTCAGTCCCAACACTGAAGCTTTCTTT. It encodes CASSLVSPNTEAFF.

The chain is built from TRBV5-6 and TRBJ2-5, with D unresolved. Germline V gene lookup returns CDR1 SGHDT and CDR2 YYEEEE. V lost 4 bases and J 5 bases, leaving 15 bases between the germline ends. The CDR3 is made up of 14 amino acids. DNA for the CDR3: TGTGCCAGCAGCGGCCCGAGCCTCGGGGAGACCCAGTACTTC. Translated: CASSGPSLGETQYF.

This clonotype was counted between two and nine times. The chain carries TRBV3-1 and TRBJ2-7; D gene uncertain. Between the trimmed V and J ends, which lost 1 base and 5 bases, there was a span of 9 bases. The germline V gene has CDR1 LGHDT and CDR2 YNNKEL (reference sequence). The CDR3 is made up of 13 amino acids. The CDR3 sequence: CASSQAYYHEQYF. The DNA of the CDR3 is TGTGCCAGCAGCCAAGCCTACTATCACGAGCAGTACTTC.

This clonotype has just a few counts. The V and J genes are TRBV7-2 and TRBJ1-5; perhaps TRBD1 as D (5 bases). V lost 4 bases and J 4 bases, leaving 8 bases between the germline ends. Germline V gene data show CDR1 as SGHTA and CDR2 as FQGNSA. The CDR3 runs 13 residues. For the CDR3, the DNA is TGTGCCAGCAGCTCGACAGAGAATCAGCCCCAGCATTTT. Protein sequence: CASSSTENQPQHF.

This clonotype appeared many times. CDR3 nucleotide sequence: TGTGCCAGCAGTTCTCGGACCAGGGATACCGGGGAGCTGTTTTTT. Protein: CASSSRTRDTGELFF. This rearrangement joins TRBV12-3 or TRBV12-4 to TRBJ2-2; D is possibly TRBD1 (5 bases). CDR3 length: 15 residues. V was clipped by 4 bases and J by 5 bases, with 14 bases between them.

This chain joins TRBV5-1 and TRBJ2-3, with 9 bases aligning to TRBD2. The CDR3 length is 19 residues. Germline V lookup: CDR1 SGHRS, CDR2 YFSETQ. Unmatched junction bases numbered 18, after V lost 1 base and J lost 6 bases. Here the CDR3 DNA reads TGCGCCAGCAGCTTGTTTTGGGATTCTGGCGGGGGGGCCCGCGATACGCAGTATTTT. Its protein product is CASSLFWDSGGGARDTQYF.

The rearrangement joins TRBV20-1 to TRBJ1-5, with 7 bases lining up with TRBD1. The CDR3 has 14 amino acids. CDR1 and CDR2 (germline): DFQATT, SNEGSKA (reference sequence). After removal of 3 bases from V and 6 bases from J, the junction contained 8 bases not matched to a gene. Here the CDR3 DNA reads TGCAGTGCTAGGTCCCGACAGGGAGGTCAGCCCCAGCATTTT. Its translation: CSARSRQGGQPQHF.

This chain joins TRBV7-9 and TRBJ2-2; 9 positions agree with TRBD1. CDR1 and CDR2 from the germline V gene are SEHNR and FQNEAQ (reference sequence). Losses at the gene ends were 5 bases for V and 7 bases for J; bases not matched to a gene: 5. The CDR3 runs 14 residues. This chain's CDR3 is CASSRDRVLGELFF. The CDR3 DNA reads TGTGCCAGCAGCCGGGACAGGGTTCTCGGGGAGCTGTTTTTT.

This clonotype was picked up a small number of times. The chain employs TRBV12-3 or TRBV12-4 and TRBJ1-1; D is possibly TRBD1 (6 bases). The CDR3 extends over 17 amino acids. Trimming pared 6 bases from V and 3 bases from J, leaving 23 bases between. CDR3 amino acids: CASSPPRETGGDTEAFF. CDR3 nucleotides: TGTGCCAGCAGCCCCCCGCGTGAGACAGGAGGGGACACTGAAGCTTTCTTT.

This clonotype was found once. The chain is built from TRBV20-1 and TRBJ2-1; D is unclear. The CDR3 runs 12 residues. Germline CDR1 and CDR2: DFQATT and SNEGSKA (reference sequence). The V end lost 0 bases, the J end lost 9 bases, and 9 bases lay between the germline ends. This chain's CDR3 is CSAREPRAEQFF. The CDR3 DNA is TGCAGTGCTAGAGAGCCAAGGGCTGAGCAGTTCTTC.

J is TRBJ2-2 and V is TRBV25-1; D tentatively reads TRBD1 or TRBD2 (5 bases each). Trimming pared 0 bases from V and 6 bases from J, leaving 14 bases between. CDR1 is MGHDK, CDR2 SYGVNS, per germline. There are 16 residues in the CDR3. CDR3 protein: CASSEYGSGGAGELFF. CDR3 bases: TGTGCCAGCAGTGAATACGGATCTGGGGGTGCCGGGGAGCTGTTTTTT.

The chain recombines TRBV6-5 with TRBJ1-3; weak D call: TRBD1 (6 bases). The CDR3 is 17 residues long. Germline V lookup: CDR1 MNHEY, CDR2 SVGAGI. The ends were cut back, 0 bases at V and 0 bases at J, with 12 bases in the middle. In DNA form, the CDR3 reads TGTGCCAGCAGTTACTCGGACAGACCGAGCTCTGGAAACACCATATATTTT. Translating gives CASSYSDRPSSGNTIYF.

This clonotype was recorded a few times. This chain connects TRBV29-1 to TRBJ2-5; D is uncertain. The CDR3 loop spans 13 amino acids. With 5 bases removed from V and 5 bases from J, the gap between germline ends came to 15 bases. Germline V gene lookup returns CDR1 SQVTM and CDR2 ANQGSEA. CDR3 nucleotide sequence: TGCAGCGTTTCCAGCTACCCTCGGGAGACCCAGTACTTC. It codes for CSVSSYPRETQYF.

This clonotype came up a few times. The chain employs TRBV10-3 and TRBJ2-1; 13 positions agree with TRBD2. The junction had 6 bases not matched to a gene; V was cut back by 5 bases and J by 5 bases. CDR1 ENHRY and CDR2 SYGVKD come from the germline V gene. CDR3 length: 16 amino acids. CDR3 DNA: TGTGCCATCAGTAGGACTAGCGGGAGTCCCCACAATGAGCAGTTCTTC. It codes for CAISRTSGSPHNEQFF.

V is TRBV11-2 and J is TRBJ2-3; D is unclear. This CDR3 is built from 13 residues. Germline CDR1 reads SGHAT; CDR2 reads FQNNGV. The V end was cut by 10 bases, the J end by 2 bases, with 13 bases between. In nucleotides, the CDR3 is TGTGCCAACCAGCCAAATTTCACAGATACGCAGTATTTT. Its protein product is CANQPNFTDTQYF.

There are many counts of this clonotype. This chain uses TRBV5-1 with TRBJ2-1, with D hard to call. The CDR3 has 12 residues. Germline-derived CDR1 and CDR2 are SGHRS and YFSETQ. V was trimmed by 5 bases and J by 0 bases, leaving 3 bases between them. CDR3 loop: CASRVSYNEQFF. CDR3 bases: TGCGCCAGCAGGGTCTCCTACAATGAGCAGTTCTTC. The variable domain in full, completed from reference TRBV5-1 and TRBJ2-1, reads KAGVTQTPRYLIKTRGQQVTLSCSPISGHRSVSWYQQTPGQGLQFLFEYFSETQRNKGNFPGRFSGRQFSNSRSEMNVSTLELGDSALYLCASRVSYNEQFFGPGTRLTVL.

This clonotype was detected a few times. The chain carries TRBV15 and TRBJ2-4; D possibly corresponds to TRBD1 (5 bases). V lost 1 base and J 1 base, leaving 14 bases between the germline ends. From germline, CDR1 is LNHNV and CDR2 YYDKDF (reference sequence). This CDR3 has 17 residues. CDR3 nucleotide sequence: TGTGCCACCAGCAGAGTTGGAACAGGTCGGGCCAAAAACATTCAGTACTTC. Encoded protein: CATSRVGTGRAKNIQYF.

The sample holds a few counts of this clonotype. This chain connects TRBV29-1 to TRBJ2-5, with D maybe TRBD2 (6 bases). Trimming cost V 4 bases and J 4 bases, with 19 bases left between them. The CDR3 loop spans 15 amino acids. Germline CDR1 is SQVTM and CDR2 is ANQGSEA. The DNA of the CDR3 is TGCAGCGTTGGGTGGGGGGAAGCGGGCCGAGAGACCCAGTACTTC. It translates to CSVGWGEAGRETQYF.

This clonotype was counted only a few times. The genes are TRBV6-2 or TRBV6-3 and TRBJ1-1; no clear D. The CDR3 is 13 residues long. The germline V and J ends were trimmed by 6 bases and 4 bases, with 12 bases remaining between them. Per germline, CDR1 MNHEY and CDR2 SVGEGT. The CDR3 is CASSLWRTTEAFF. In DNA, the CDR3 is TGTGCCAGCAGCCTGTGGAGGACCACTGAAGCTTTCTTT.

V usage is TRBV20-1 and J usage is TRBJ2-6; the D gene is possibly TRBD1 (5 bases). This CDR3 has 18 amino acids. Germline values: CDR1 DFQATT, CDR2 SNEGSKA (reference sequence). The V end lost 5 bases, the J end lost 2 bases, and 22 bases lay between the germline ends. As DNA, the CDR3 is TGCAGTGCTCCGACTTATCTAACAGGTGCTGCTGGGGCCAACGTCCTGACTTTC. This codes for CSAPTYLTGAAGANVLTF.

The chain recombines TRBV15 with TRBJ2-5; D is unresolved. This CDR3 is 14 amino acids long. The V end lost 5 bases, the J end lost 1 base, and 11 bases lay between the germline ends. From germline, CDR1 is LNHNV and CDR2 YYDKDF (reference sequence). The CDR3 loop is CATSPGPIQETQYF. The CDR3, as DNA: TGTGCCACCAGCCCTGGCCCGATCCAAGAGACCCAGTACTTC.

This clonotype was seen a handful of times. This chain uses TRBV12-3 or TRBV12-4 with TRBJ1-2; D is unclear. V lost 6 bases, J lost 2 bases, and 16 bases lay in between. The CDR3 consists of 15 residues. The CDR3 reads CASRPEGPSNYGYTF. In nucleotides, the CDR3 is TGTGCCAGCAGGCCGGAGGGTCCATCGAACTATGGCTACACCTTC.

CDR3 nucleotides: TGTGCCAGCAGTTACGGGGGACTCTCCTACAATGAGCAGTTCTTC. As protein: CASSYGGLSYNEQFF. The chain recombines TRBV6-5 with TRBJ2-1, with D possibly TRBD2 on 6 matching bases. The germline V and J ends were trimmed by 2 bases and 0 bases, with 8 bases remaining between them. This CDR3 spans 15 amino acids. Germline V CDR1 and CDR2: MNHEY, SVGAGI.

Many counts were recorded for this clonotype. This chain links TRBV6-5 with TRBJ2-7; 7 nucleotides match TRBD2. Trimming took 10 bases from V and 2 from J; bases not matched to a gene: 5. CDR1 and CDR2 (germline): MNHEY, SVGAGI. The CDR3 contains 12 residues. Written as DNA, the CDR3 is TGTGCCACCCTGGGAGGGACCTACGAGCAGTACTTC. This encodes CATLGGTYEQYF.

The rearrangement links TRBV7-2 to TRBJ1-2; 12 positions match TRBD1. V was clipped by 5 bases and J by 6 bases; unmatched bases: 13. Germline values: CDR1 SGHTA, CDR2 FQGNSA. The length of the CDR3 is 17 residues. The CDR3 region is CASSRPGTGGGIHGYTF. The DNA of the CDR3 is TGTGCCAGCAGCCGTCCCGGGACAGGGGGCGGGATCCATGGCTACACCTTC.

This clonotype was observed a handful of times. The gene calls are TRBV27 and TRBJ2-7, with TRBD2 identical over 10 bases. CDR3 length: 17 residues. Germline CDR1 is MNHEY and CDR2 is SMNVEV (reference sequence). With 6 bases clipped from V and 4 bases from J, the junction kept 15 bases outside the gene matches. The CDR3 loop reads CASRRVAGGGKGYEQYF. In nucleotides, the CDR3 is TGTGCCAGCAGACGAGTAGCGGGGGGCGGAAAAGGATACGAGCAGTACTTC.

This rearrangement joins TRBV7-8 to TRBJ2-1, with unresolved D. This CDR3 region has 16 residues. With 1 base removed from V and 0 bases from J, the gap between germline ends came to 10 bases. Germline V gene lookup returns CDR1 SGHVS and CDR2 FQNEAQ. The CDR3 sequence is CASSLVSVSSYNEQFF. CDR3 sequence (DNA): TGTGCCAGCAGCTTAGTCTCGGTGAGCTCCTACAATGAGCAGTTCTTC. The whole variable domain, filled in from reference TRBV7-8 and TRBJ2-1, reads GAGVSQSPRYKVAKRGQDVALRCDPISGHVSLFWYQQALGQGPEFLTYFQNEAQLDKSGLPSDRFFAERPEGSVSTLKIQRTQQEDSAVYLCASSLVSVSSYNEQFFGPGTRLTVL.

V usage is TRBV20-1 and J usage is TRBJ2-5, with 8 bases fitting TRBD2. V shed 6 bases, J shed 5 bases, and the junction held 8 bases outside the gene matches. The CDR3 has 13 residues. Germline CDR1 DFQATT, CDR2 SNEGSKA (reference sequence). DNA of the CDR3: TGCAGTGCCGCCGGGACTAGTCTGGAGACCCAGTACTTC. It translates to CSAAGTSLETQYF.